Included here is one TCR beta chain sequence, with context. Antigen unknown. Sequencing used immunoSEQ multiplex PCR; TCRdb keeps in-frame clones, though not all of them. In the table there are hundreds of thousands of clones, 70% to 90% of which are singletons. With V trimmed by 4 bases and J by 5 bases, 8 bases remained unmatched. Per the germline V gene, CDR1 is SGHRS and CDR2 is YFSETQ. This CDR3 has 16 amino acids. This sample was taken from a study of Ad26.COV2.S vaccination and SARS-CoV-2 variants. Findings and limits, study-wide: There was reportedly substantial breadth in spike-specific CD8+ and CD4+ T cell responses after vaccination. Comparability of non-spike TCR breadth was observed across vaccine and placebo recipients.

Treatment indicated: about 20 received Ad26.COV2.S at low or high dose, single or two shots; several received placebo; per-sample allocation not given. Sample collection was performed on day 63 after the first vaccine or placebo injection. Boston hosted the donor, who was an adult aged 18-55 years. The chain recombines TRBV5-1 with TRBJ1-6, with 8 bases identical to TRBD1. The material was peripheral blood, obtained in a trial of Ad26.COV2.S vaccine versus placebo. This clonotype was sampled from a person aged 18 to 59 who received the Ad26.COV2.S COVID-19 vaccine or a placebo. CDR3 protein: CASSTRQGQDNSPLHF. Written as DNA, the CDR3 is TGCGCCAGCAGCACCCGACAGGGGCAGGATAATTCACCCCTCCACTTT. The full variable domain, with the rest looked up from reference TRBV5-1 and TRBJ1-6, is KAGVTQTPRYLIKTRGQQVTLSCSPISGHRSVSWYQQTPGQGLQFLFEYFSETQRNKGNFPGRFSGRQFSNSRSEMNVSTLELGDSALYLCASSTRQGQDNSPLHFGNGTRLTVT.